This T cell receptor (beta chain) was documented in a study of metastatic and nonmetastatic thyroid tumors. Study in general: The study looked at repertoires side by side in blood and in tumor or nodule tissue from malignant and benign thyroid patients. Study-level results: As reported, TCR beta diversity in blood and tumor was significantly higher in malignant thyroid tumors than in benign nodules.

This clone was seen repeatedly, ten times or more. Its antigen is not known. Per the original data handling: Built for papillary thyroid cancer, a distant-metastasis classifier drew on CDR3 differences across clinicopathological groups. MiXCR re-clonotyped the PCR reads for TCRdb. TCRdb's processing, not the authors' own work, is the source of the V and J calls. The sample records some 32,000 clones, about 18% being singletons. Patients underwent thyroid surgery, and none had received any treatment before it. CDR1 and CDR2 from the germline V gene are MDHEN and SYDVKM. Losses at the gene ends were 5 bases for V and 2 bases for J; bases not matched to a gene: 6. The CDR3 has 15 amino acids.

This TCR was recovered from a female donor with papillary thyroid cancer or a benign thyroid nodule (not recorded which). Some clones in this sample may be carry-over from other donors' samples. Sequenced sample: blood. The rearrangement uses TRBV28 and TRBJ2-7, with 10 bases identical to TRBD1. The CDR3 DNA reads TGTGCCAGCAGTCTTCCGGGACAGGGGACCTACGAGCAGTACTTC. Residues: CASSLPGQGTYEQYF. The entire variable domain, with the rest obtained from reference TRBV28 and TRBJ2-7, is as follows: DVKVTQSSRYLVKRTGEKVFLECVQDMDHENMFWYRQDPGLGLRLIYFSYDVKMKEKGDIPEGYSVSREKKERFSLILESASTNQTSMYLCASSLPGQGTYEQYFGPGTRLTVT.